This T cell receptor beta chain appears in the sequencing data of a study of T cells in Graves' hyperthyroidism and ophthalmopathy. Study results and caveats: The blood repertoire included most of the expanded thyroid clonotypes above 0.001.

Notes on this clonotype: The antigen remains unidentified. Just one base apart from a much larger clone, this may be a read error.

No progression to ophthalmopathy during 18 months of follow-up defined stable disease. Hyperthyroidism in the patients, aged 18 to 65, was newly diagnosed and under 2 months in duration. What was amplified from RNA transcripts were TCR beta CDR3 regions. With the HTBI primer set, the TCR CDR3 went through a first round of RT-PCR. TCRdb independently ran MiXCR on the multiplex PCR reads; one entry per CDR3 protein. This table has fewer than 400,000 distinct CDR3 sequences, 16% appearing once. CDR3 size: 16 residues. Trimming removed 5 bases from V and 5 bases from J, with 21 bases in between. Germline V CDR1 and CDR2: SGHNT, YENEEA.

This TCR came from a man in his thirties or forties with Graves' hyperthyroidism. Input material: blood. V gene TRBV11-3 combines with J gene TRBJ1-2; maybe TRBD1 (6 bases). The CDR3 DNA follows: TGTGCCAGCAGCCCCGGCGGGGGCGAAAAACCATATGGCTACACCTTC. It codes for CASSPGGGEKPYGYTF.